The present T cell receptor beta chain was sequenced within a study of T cells in Graves' hyperthyroidism and ophthalmopathy. Study overall: Sampling of peripheral blood happened at initial diagnosis, prior to any treatment.

Subjects aged 18 to 65 presented with newly diagnosed hyperthyroidism of less than 2 months' duration. This sample holds PBMCs from about 9.3 ml fresh peripheral blood. General study findings and limits: The model foresaw ophthalmopathy a median around 6 months prior to onset.

Trimming removed 7 bases at V and 3 bases at J, with 21 bases between. There are 16 residues in the CDR3. CDR1 is LNHDA and CDR2 is SQIVND in the germline V gene (reference sequence). In regard to this clonotype: The antigen remains unidentified.

There were TCR beta CDR3 regions amplified from RNA transcripts. When the TCR CDR3 underwent first-round RT-PCR, the HTBI primer set was used. TCRdb passed the multiplex PCR reads through MiXCR, listing each CDR3 protein once. Of fewer than 450,000 distinct CDR3 sequences in the sample, about 18% are singletons; the top ten hold about a third. This TCR was sampled from a young woman with Graves' hyperthyroidism that later progressed to Graves' ophthalmopathy. Input material: blood. The chain joins TRBV19 to TRBJ1-2; D is perhaps TRBD1 (6 bases). DNA of the CDR3: TGTGCCAGTACCAGCCTGGACAGCCTCTGGGACTATGGCTACACCTTC. Protein product: CASTSLDSLWDYGYTF. Looking up the rest from reference TRBV19 and TRBJ1-2 gives the full variable domain: DGGITQSPKYLFRKEGQNVTLSCEQNLNHDAMYWYRQDPGQGLRLIYYSQIVNDFQKGDIAEGYSVSREKKESFPLTVTSAQKNPTAFYLCASTSLDSLWDYGYTFGSGTRLTVV.